These 10 T cell receptor beta chains originate from one sample sequenced in a study of blood T cell repertoires in COVID-19. Here immunoSEQ multiplex PCR was the method, and the copy in TCRdb shows in-frame clones only, minus some. Here the sample spans fewer than 300,000 clones, 70% to 90% being singletons. The specimen sequenced was PBMCs or T cells enriched from blood (not recorded which). These receptor sequences come from a woman aged 40 to 50 with acute COVID-19.

The CDR3 region has the DNA TGCGCCAGCAGCGTACTAGCTATCGATGAGCAGTTCTTC. Translating it yields CASSVLAIDEQFF. This chain connects TRBV5-1 to TRBJ2-1; possible D gene TRBD2, 6 bases. The CDR3 contains 13 residues. Germline CDR1 SGHRS, CDR2 YFSETQ. Trimming cost V 4 bases and J 8 bases, with 13 bases left between them.

The genes are TRBV27 and TRBJ2-3; D is unclear. Germline lookup yields CDR1 MNHEY and CDR2 SMNVEV (reference sequence). V shed 4 bases and J shed 4 bases, with 9 bases lying between them. This CDR3 comprises 13 residues. The DNA of the CDR3 is TGTGCCAGCAGTTCCCAGAATTCAGATACGCAGTATTTT. Translated, it gives CASSSQNSDTQYF.

This clone was picked up one time. An end of the junction differs from the germline gene, which may be a read error. The chain combines TRBV7-9 with TRBJ2-3; 7 bases are a match to TRBD1. The CDR3 has 13 residues. The V gene's germline CDR1 is SEHNR and CDR2 FQNEAQ (reference sequence). CDR3 bases: TGTGCCAGCAGTAGGGACAGCACGGATACGCAGTATTTT. Protein: CASSRDSTDTQYF.

The CDR3 DNA follows: TGTGCCAGCAGCTTAGTTCCAGCGGGAGTTGGTGAGCAGTTCTTC. This gives the protein CASSLVPAGVGEQFF. The chain links TRBV11-3 to TRBJ2-1; 8 positions match TRBD2. Germline V gives CDR1 SGHNT, CDR2 YENEEA. The junction had 8 bases not matched to a gene; V was cut back by 1 base and J by 9 bases. The CDR3 is 15 amino acids.

As DNA, the CDR3 is TGTGCCAGCAGCCCGACAGGCCAAGAGACCCAGTACTTC. Amino acids: CASSPTGQETQYF. This chain links TRBV11-3 with TRBJ2-5; possible D gene TRBD1, 6 bases. Germline V CDR1 and CDR2: SGHNT, YENEEA. This CDR3 region has 13 residues. The germline V and J ends were trimmed by 5 bases and 1 base, with 8 bases remaining between them.

The gene calls are TRBV30 and TRBJ1-2, with a weak D call TRBD1 (5 bases). Trimming cost V 2 bases and J 6 bases, with 13 bases left between them. This CDR3 spans 13 amino acids. The germline V gene has CDR1 GTSNPN and CDR2 SVGIG (reference sequence). The DNA of the CDR3 is TGTGCCTGGAGTAGGCAGGGCTGGGATGGCTACACCTTC. Translation: CAWSRQGWDGYTF. Full variable domain (rest looked up from reference TRBV30 and TRBJ1-2): SQTIHQWPATLVQPVGSPLSLECTVEGTSNPNLYWYRQAAGRGLQLLFYSVGIGQISSEVPQNLSASRPQDRQFILSSKKLLLSDSGFYLCAWSRQGWDGYTFGSGTRLTVV.

The V gene is TRBV5-1, the J gene TRBJ2-5, with 8 bases matching TRBD1. This CDR3 has 14 residues. J was trimmed by 2 bases and V by 3 bases; bases with no gene match: 3. In germline, CDR1 is SGHRS, CDR2 YFSETQ. CDR3 region: CASSSGQGQETQYF. The CDR3 coding sequence is TGCGCCAGCAGCTCCGGACAGGGTCAAGAGACCCAGTACTTC.

This clone has just a few counts. The V call is TRBV7-3, the J call TRBJ2-3; 8 bases fit TRBD1. Per germline, CDR1 SGHTA and CDR2 FQGTGA. V lost 4 bases, J lost 0 bases, and 0 bases stayed unmatched. The CDR3 totals 14 residues. CDR3 sequence (DNA): TGTGCCAGCAGCTGGACAGGGAGCACAGATACGCAGTATTTT. The encoded protein is CASSWTGSTDTQYF. Together with reference TRBV7-3 and TRBJ2-3, the CDR3 gives the full variable domain: GAGVSQTPSNKVTEKGKYVELRCDPISGHTALYWYRQSLGQGPEFLIYFQGTGAADDSGLPNDRFFAVRPEGSVSTLKIQRTERGDSAVYLCASSWTGSTDTQYFGPGTRLTVL.

V is TRBV28 and J is TRBJ1-2, with a weak D call TRBD1 (6 bases). There are 16 residues in the CDR3. V was shortened by 6 bases and J by 7 bases, with 24 bases between the two germline ends. Per germline, CDR1 MDHEN and CDR2 SYDVKM. CDR3 in DNA: TGTGCCAGCAGGACGCCCACCAGGGACACCCGGGCTGGCTACACCTTC. Amino acid sequence: CASRTPTRDTRAGYTF.

The V and J genes are TRBV7-2 and TRBJ2-2; a possible D gene is TRBD2 (5 bases). V was cut by 5 bases and J by 3 bases, with 13 bases left in between. In germline, CDR1 is SGHTA, CDR2 FQGNSA. This CDR3 is 15 amino acids long. The CDR3 DNA reads as TGTGCCAGCAGCCCTTCGGCTAGCTACACCGGGGAGCTGTTTTTT. It codes for CASSPSASYTGELFF.